This T cell receptor (beta chain) was documented in a study of blood T cells in healthy people across ages. A sample-barcoded 5' primer and a J-beta primer mix were used in a second PCR of roughly 7 to 11 cycles. TCRdb fed the 5' RACE reads into MiXCR, producing one record per CDR3 protein. The sample holds 700,000 or so distinct CDR3 sequences; 22% are singletons and the top ten take 22%. CDR1 and CDR2 (germline): KGHDR, SFDVKD. The CDR3 totals 15 residues. With respect to this clonotype: Germline is not matched at one junction end, which may reflect a read error.

The extraction recovered at least 5.5 micrograms of total RNA per sample. J is TRBJ1-4 and V is TRBV24-1; D might be TRBD1 (6 bases). Sequencing was done on a sample of blood. The sequence was obtained from a man between 65 and 79 years old in good health. CDR3 nucleotide sequence: TGTGCCACCAGTGATTGGTGGGGACATAATGAAAAACTGCTTTTT. Protein product: CATSDWWGHNEKLLF.